This T cell receptor beta chain was sequenced in a study of OX40 agonist ivuxolimab in advanced cancers. At the level of the study: The patients got ivuxolimab, which is an agonistic anti-OX40 (CD134) antibody. Recorded diagnoses for dose-escalation patients were hepatocellular carcinoma, melanoma, renal cell or head and neck cancer.

The germline V gene has CDR1 SQVTM and CDR2 ANQGSEA. J lost 8 bases, V lost 6 bases, and 10 bases had no gene match. This CDR3 is built from 14 residues. The table came from immunoSEQ multiplex PCR; TCRdb's copy has only in-frame clones and leaves some out. The top ten hold around 0.16% of the sample, which has about 100,000 clones, approximately 89% seen once. Study observations and caveats: CD8+ T cells were the subset that, on average, had more expanded clones than CD4+.

About this clone: The antigen remains undetermined.

This clonotype originated in an adult with an advanced solid tumor such as melanoma, head and neck, liver or kidney cancer. The chain couples TRBV29-1 to TRBJ2-1; 10 bases are shared with TRBD2. The sequenced sample was CD4+ or CD8+ T cells sorted from blood, obtained in a trial of the OX40 agonist ivuxolimab. The CDR3 spells CSVGTSGVLDEQFF. In DNA, the CDR3 is TGCAGCGTGGGAACTAGCGGGGTCTTAGATGAGCAGTTCTTC.